This TCR beta chain was documented in a study of neoadjuvant nivolumab and ipilimumab in lung cancer. Whole-study results and caveats: Only two of four nivolumab-treated tumors gained richness and clonality by surgery. Resected tumors had greater TCR richness and clonality than uninvolved lung. Resected-tumor TCR richness correlated positively with pretherapy blood richness. TCR clonality did not significantly correlate with pathologic tumor regression.

Repertoires were generated with immunoSEQ multiplex PCR, while TCRdb's copy carries only in-frame clones and drops some. The repertoire has approximately 29,000 clones, roughly nine tenths of them found once; the top ten carry almost 5%. A note on this clone: The antigen is undetermined.

In germline, CDR1 is SGHNT, CDR2 YYREEE (reference sequence). V lost 4 bases, J lost 8 bases, and 5 bases stayed unmatched. The CDR3 has 13 amino acids. This chain connects TRBV5-4 to TRBJ2-1, with TRBD1 identical over 8 bases. This receptor was identified in an adult with non-small cell lung cancer. Sequences were derived from peripheral blood, sampled after neoadjuvant nivolumab, alone or with ipilimumab, at or shortly before surgery. DNA of the CDR3: TGTGCCAGCAGCGGACAGGGATTCGATGAGCAGTTCTTC. Its translation: CASSGQGFDEQFF.